Here is one T cell receptor (beta chain) with its context. Its antigen is undetermined. It was focal radiation plus CTLA-4 blockade with ipilimumab that patients with chemo-refractory metastatic non-small-cell lung cancer received. This record belongs to a study of radiotherapy plus CTLA-4 blockade in lung cancer. Study in general: Objective responses were recorded in around a sixth of patients, with disease control recorded in about 30%. Notes on the study in general: Response, reportedly, was best predicted by interferon-beta along with early blood T cell clone dynamics. TCR clones originating in tumors grew in number in blood after radiotherapy plus ipilimumab.

Germline CDR1 and CDR2: SGHVS and FNYEAQ. The CDR3 contains 22 residues. The V and J ends lost 0 bases and 2 bases respectively, with 29 bases between them. Clones were sequenced by immunoSEQ multiplex PCR, and TCRdb holds only the in-frame ones, with some missing. In the table there are around 100,000 clones, 81% of which are singletons. The sequencing used peripheral blood, collected from a patient treated with radiotherapy plus ipilimumab. The chain combines TRBV7-6 with TRBJ2-1; a weak D match, TRBD2 (6 bases). The source is a human donor with non-small cell lung cancer that progressed on radiotherapy plus ipilimumab. Some clones in this sample may be carry-over from other donors' samples. Written as DNA, the CDR3 is TGTGCCAGCAGCTTAGCGCAGTTCTTCTTCGGAACGGGCGGGGAAGCCTACAATGAGCAGTTCTTC. Translating gives CASSLAQFFFGTGGEAYNEQFF.